The entry that follows covers one T cell receptor beta chain sequence. Its antigen is still unknown. The sample comes from a study of cytomegalovirus exposure and HLA in healthy donors. Broader study findings: Excluded were some V segments that proved indistinguishable, including TRBV6-2 and TRBV6-3.

The V end lost 1 base, the J end lost 6 bases, and 10 bases lay between the germline ends. The CDR3 is 13 residues long. CDR1 and CDR2 (germline): SGHTA, FQGNSA. In the PCR, 60 Vbeta and 13 Jbeta primers were used. Here immunoSEQ multiplex PCR was the method, and the copy in TCRdb shows in-frame clones only, minus some. The sample holds a few hundred thousand clones, 60% to 80% seen once. V and J are TRBV7-2 and TRBJ2-7; no clear D. The origin of this receptor is a woman aged 25 to 39 in good health and CMV-seronegative. The sequenced sample consisted of PBMCs. CDR3 loop: CASSLVLTSEQYF. The CDR3 DNA reads TGTGCCAGCAGCTTAGTACTTACCTCCGAGCAGTACTTC.